A selection of T cell receptor beta chains follows, all from one sample in a study of blood T cell repertoires in COVID-19. Measured with immunoSEQ multiplex PCR; TCRdb has only the in-frame clones, and not every one. The sample carries around 310,000 clones, nearly 90% recorded once. Source material: PBMCs or T cells enriched from blood (not recorded which). Source of these receptors: a woman aged 25 to 39 who had recovered from COVID-19. Both conserved end residues are trimmed from each CDR3. The order of the fields is V gene, CDR3 protein.

TRBV6-5 | ASSYSLLGNTEAF
TRBV5-1 | ASGADGMTDTQY
TRBV7-6 | ASSFLGGSNQPQH
TRBV7-2 | ASRSRQGIDYEQY
TRBV5-1 | ASSQGSYYGYT
TRBV24-1 | ATLGTGQGAHGELF
TRBV27 | ASSSLGTGMTYNSPLH
TRBV28 | ASSLNFLIYNEQF
TRBV5-1 | ASSLSDWAETQY
TRBV18 | ASSLSAGRGYKNIQY
TRBV19 | ASSIYRDRAGNTIY
TRBV5-1 | ASSVGGYNEQF
TRBV4-1 | ASSETGTSGIRQY
TRBV5-6 | ASSLLNRGLWGEQY
TRBV18 | ASSLGTGDQPQH
TRBV6-6 | ASSPNVVAGDAGPDTQY
TRBV24-1 | ATSDRTSSGRSSDTQY
TRBV12-3/TRBV12-4 | ASSPPGTQY
TRBV28 | ASSLLRLRTGSTDTQY
TRBV5-4 | ASSFRGNYGYT
TRBV24-1 | AAPGLAEAKNIQY
TRBV7-2 | ASSLLAGDSTDTQY
TRBV12-5 | ASGLVHETQY
TRBV4-3 | ASSQEPGQETQY
TRBV18 | ASSPRTLSGGNTEAF
TRBV19 | ASSILGTGVSGANVLT
TRBV11-2 | ASAGEGYGYT
TRBV30 | AWSLVGPGQF
TRBV7-2 | ASSFLPLVFQNEQF
TRBV7-2 | ASSRDRASGELF
TRBV28 | ASSSRQGHIQY
TRBV27 | ASVPGLGGTVVHNEQF
TRBV6-6 | ASSYFGTSGTEAF
TRBV7-9 | ASSSYRDRHHYGYT
TRBV29-1 | SDILRGAF
TRBV21-1 | ASSKEEGGGTDTQY
TRBV6-1 | ASSGLSTYSNQPQH
TRBV21-1 | ASSKDRASYEQY
TRBV11-2 | ASSPGARESDEQY
TRBV10-3 | AISEGPDREEF
TRBV11-2 | ASSSSDSTNTEAF
TRBV4-1 | ASSQVAMFETQY
TRBV3-1/TRBV3-2 | ASSQSWTGDTEAF
TRBV19 | ASRFDPGLAGTGELF
TRBV5-6 | ASSTTETQY
TRBV7-8 | ASTRLGTGDSPLH
TRBV7-9 | ASFLGSEAF
TRBV28 | ASSLSGALGYGYT
TRBV14 | ASSQDFAGSLTYEQY
TRBV6-5 | ASSETGFYGYT
TRBV3-1/TRBV3-2 | ASSWTSGRAHYEQY
TRBV13 | ASSLKGGSSGETQY
TRBV2 | ASSEAWDINDQPQH
TRBV5-1 | ASSLTATNEKLF
TRBV6-5 | ASRQTRNYGYT
TRBV4-3 | ASSQDPASLFDEQY
TRBV3-1/TRBV3-2 | ASSQVTGGSNGDTQY